Listed here are 12 T cell receptor beta chains from one sample, sequenced in a study of OX40 agonist ivuxolimab in advanced cancers. Method: immunoSEQ multiplex PCR; TCRdb's copy keeps in-frame clones and lacks some. In the table there are tens of thousands of clones, approximately 94% of which are singletons. The sample was CD4+ or CD8+ T cells sorted from blood, taken in a trial of the OX40 agonist ivuxolimab. These receptors all come from an adult with an advanced solid tumor such as melanoma, head and neck, liver or kidney cancer.

This clone was seen only a few times. The V gene is TRBV28, the J gene TRBJ1-5; D call uncertain. The length of the CDR3 is 14 residues. Germline assignment: CDR1 MDHEN and CDR2 SYDVKM. With 8 bases removed from V and 7 bases from J, the gap between germline ends came to 18 bases. CDR3 bases: TGTGCCAGCTCCCCTCTCACACCGACCCAGCCCCAGCATTTT. Translating gives CASSPLTPTQPQHF.

This chain joins TRBV27 and TRBJ2-7, with TRBD2 matching 11 bases. The CDR3 is 15 amino acids. Trimming took 4 bases from V and 0 from J; bases not matched to a gene: 2. Germline V gene lookup returns CDR1 MNHEY and CDR2 SMNVEV (reference sequence). CDR3 bases: TGTGCCAGCAGTTACACTAGCGGGAGCTCCTACGAGCAGTACTTC. Amino acid sequence: CASSYTSGSSYEQYF.

This clone was seen a handful of times. The CDR3 spells CASSFASGSTNTGELFF. The CDR3 DNA follows: TGTGCCAGCAGCTTTGCTAGCGGGTCTACGAACACCGGGGAGCTGTTTTTT. The V and J genes are TRBV5-5 and TRBJ2-2; 8 bases align to TRBD2. The CDR3 is 17 amino acids. V gave up 2 bases and J gave up 0 bases; unmatched junction bases: 6. In germline, CDR1 is SGHKS, CDR2 YYEKEE (reference sequence).

This chain joins TRBV5-6 and TRBJ2-2; tentatively, D is TRBD2 (6 bases). Trimming took 4 bases from V and 4 from J, leaving 8 bases between them. Per the germline V gene, CDR1 is SGHDT and CDR2 is YYEEEE. The CDR3 consists of 13 residues. The CDR3 bases are TGTGCCAGCAGCGGGAGGAGCACCGGGGAGCTGTTTTTT. Its protein product is CASSGRSTGELFF. Filled out from reference TRBV5-6 and TRBJ2-2, the complete variable domain reads DAGVTQSPTHLIKTRGQQVTLRCSPKSGHDTVSWYQQALGQGPQFIFQYYEEEERQRGNFPDRFSGHQFPNYSSELNVNALLLGDSALYLCASSGRSTGELFFGEGSRLTVL.

J is TRBJ2-7 and V is TRBV7-9; 7 bases are a match to TRBD2. The germline CDR1 and CDR2 sequences are SEHNR and FQNEAQ (reference sequence). V shed 4 bases and J 2 bases; nucleotides not matched to a gene: 5. The CDR3 extends over 14 amino acids. In DNA form, the CDR3 reads TGTGCCAGCAGCTCCCGGGGGGACGCCTACGAGCAGTACTTC. This encodes CASSSRGDAYEQYF.

The chain joins TRBV6-1 to TRBJ2-5, with D uncertain. This CDR3 has 15 amino acids. Per the germline V gene, CDR1 is MNHNS and CDR2 is SASEGT. V was shortened by 6 bases and J by 0 bases, with 14 bases between the two germline ends. Here the CDR3 DNA reads TGTGCCAGCAGAGGGCCCGGGCCCTACCAAGAGACCCAGTACTTC. This encodes CASRGPGPYQETQYF.

This sequence joins TRBV11-2 and TRBJ2-3, with D possibly called TRBD1 or TRBD2 (6 bases each). The CDR3 is made up of 13 amino acids. CDR1 and CDR2 from the germline V gene are SGHAT and FQNNGV. V shed 3 bases and J shed 4 bases, with 8 bases lying between them. The CDR3 DNA sequence: TGTGCCAGCAGCTTGGGGGGCCCAGATACGCAGTATTTT. Protein sequence: CASSLGGPDTQYF.

The chain has TRBV7-9 and TRBJ2-1; D remains ambiguous. In germline, CDR1 is SEHNR, CDR2 FQNEAQ (reference sequence). This CDR3 comprises 16 residues. V dropped 1 base and J dropped 1 base, with 11 bases sitting between them. As DNA, the CDR3 is TGTGCCAGCAGCTTAGTCGCGGCCCCTTCCTACAATGAGCAGTTCTTC. It translates to CASSLVAAPSYNEQFF.

V is TRBV7-9 and J is TRBJ2-7; D is unclear. Trimming shortened V by 5 bases and J by 2 bases, and 13 bases separated the two germline ends. CDR1 and CDR2 (germline): SEHNR, FQNEAQ (reference sequence). There are 14 residues in the CDR3. For the CDR3, the DNA is TGTGCCAGCAGCCAGCTCCTACCCCCCTACGAGCAGTACTTC. Its protein is CASSQLLPPYEQYF.

The chain links TRBV11-2 to TRBJ2-3; D possibly corresponds to TRBD1 (6 bases). Germline V gene lookup returns CDR1 SGHAT and CDR2 FQNNGV. V was cut by 5 bases and J by 2 bases, with 17 bases left in between. There are 16 residues in the CDR3. CDR3 in DNA: TGTGCCAGCAGCCCCTCCCCCGGGACACACACAGATACGCAGTATTTT. This sequence encodes CASSPSPGTHTDTQYF.

This chain uses TRBV4-3 with TRBJ2-2, with 7 positions matching TRBD1. V lost 0 bases to trimming and J lost 4 bases; unmatched junction nucleotides: 8. The CDR3 runs to 17 residues. CDR1 and CDR2 from the germline V gene are LGHNA and YSLEER. As DNA, the CDR3 is TGCGCCAGCAGCCAAGATGAGGGGGCAGGTATCACCGGGGAGCTGTTTTTT. It specifies CASSQDEGAGITGELFF.

V usage is TRBV21-1 and J usage is TRBJ1-4. TRBV21-1 corresponds to a pseudogene. The CDR3 runs to 14 residues. The CDR3 sequence is CASDKGRDRAKLFF. In DNA form, the CDR3 reads TGTGCCAGCGACAAGGGCCGGGATAGGGCCAAACTGTTTTTT.